These 8 T cell receptor beta chains were sequenced from one sample in a study of blood T cell repertoires in COVID-19. TCRdb's copy holds only in-frame clones and misses some; the assay was immunoSEQ multiplex PCR. The sample consists of 52,000 or so clones, 80% to 90% of them appearing once. Sequencing was done on a sample of peripheral blood. The receptors shown here come from a human donor in a cohort sampled during active COVID-19.

This clone was seen a single time. The gene calls are TRBV11-2 and TRBJ2-5, with TRBD1 identical over 8 bases. This CDR3 is built from 15 residues. The germline V gene has CDR1 SGHAT and CDR2 FQNNGV. With V trimmed by 5 bases and J by 2 bases, 7 bases remained unmatched. DNA of the CDR3: TGTGCCAGCAGCCCCCTCCACAGGGGGCAAGAGACCCAGTACTTC. Translated, it gives CASSPLHRGQETQYF.

This chain joins TRBV19 and TRBJ2-2; TRBD1 aligns across 8 bases. Unmatched junction bases numbered 5, after V lost 7 bases and J lost 4 bases. Germline-derived CDR1 and CDR2 are LNHDA and SQIVND (reference sequence). The length of the CDR3 is 14 residues. The CDR3 coding sequence is TGTGCCAGTAACCGGGACAGGAGCACCGGGGAGCTGTTTTTT. It is translated as CASNRDRSTGELFF.

This chain joins TRBV5-1 and TRBJ2-1, with 14 bases identical to TRBD2. This CDR3 region has 15 residues. Losses at the gene ends were 4 bases for V and 6 bases for J; bases not matched to a gene: 3. Germline CDR1 reads SGHRS; CDR2 reads YFSETQ. In DNA, the CDR3 is TGCGCCAGCAGCGAGGGGACTAGCGGGAGCAATGAGCAGTTCTTC. Encoded protein: CASSEGTSGSNEQFF.

The chain joins TRBV7-9 to TRBJ2-3; TRBD2 matches at 10 bases. The CDR3 spans 16 residues. Trimming took 5 bases from V and 4 from J; bases not matched to a gene: 9. Germline CDR1 SEHNR, CDR2 FQNEAQ (reference sequence). CDR3 bases: TGTGCCAGCAGCGCCCTAGCGGGAGTTCTCCCAGATACGCAGTATTTT. Translating gives CASSALAGVLPDTQYF.

The V and J genes are TRBV2 and TRBJ2-2; D is ambiguous. Germline V gene lookup returns CDR1 SNHLY and CDR2 FYNNEI. The CDR3 is 13 amino acids. Trimming shortened V by 3 bases and J by 7 bases, and 9 bases separated the two germline ends. The CDR3 protein is CASSDFRSGELFF. Written as DNA, the CDR3 is TGTGCCAGCAGTGATTTCCGGAGCGGGGAGCTGTTTTTT.

DNA of the CDR3: TGTGCTAGTGGGACCGGACAGGGAACGAGTGAAAAACTGTTTTTT. Translation gives CASGTGQGTSEKLFF. The chain is built from TRBV12-5 and TRBJ1-4; 8 nucleotides line up with TRBD1. This CDR3 region has 15 residues. Germline trimming cut 6 bases from V and 7 bases from J; bases unmatched to any gene: 10. Germline values: CDR1 LGHNT, CDR2 FRNRAP.

This rearrangement joins TRBV7-8 to TRBJ2-2, with D hard to call. Germline V gene sequence: CDR1 SGHVS, CDR2 FQNEAQ. The CDR3 spans 18 residues. V was cut by 1 base and J by 0 bases, with 15 bases left in between. The CDR3 region has the DNA TGTGCCAGCAGCTTAGGTCTCAGTAGCTTCGCGAACACCGGGGAGCTGTTTTTT. Residues: CASSLGLSSFANTGELFF.

This rearrangement joins TRBV5-4 to TRBJ1-2, with D unclear. Trimming removed 1 base from V and 3 bases from J, with 10 bases in between. The germline V gene has CDR1 SGHNT and CDR2 YYREEE (reference sequence). The CDR3 sequence is 14 residues long. The CDR3 region has the DNA TGTGCCAGCAGCTTGAAGTCGGTTCACTATGGCTACACCTTC. Amino acids: CASSLKSVHYGYTF.